This T cell receptor beta chain stems from a study of control samples from healthy donors and cancer patients. Libraries were prepared by immunoSEQ multiplex PCR; TCRdb keeps only in-frame clonotypes and omits some of them. The sample includes more than 95,000 clones, over 90% of them seen just once. The CDR3 is 12 residues long. Per germline, CDR1 MNHEY and CDR2 SMNVEV (reference sequence). V lost 7 bases, J lost 0 bases, and 4 bases lay in between. The clonotype originates from a man aged 25 to 40 in good health. The sample was blood. This sequence joins TRBV27 and TRBJ1-3, with D unclear. CDR3 region: CASKGSGNTIYF. CDR3 coding DNA: TGTGCCAGCAAAGGCTCTGGAAACACCATATATTTT.